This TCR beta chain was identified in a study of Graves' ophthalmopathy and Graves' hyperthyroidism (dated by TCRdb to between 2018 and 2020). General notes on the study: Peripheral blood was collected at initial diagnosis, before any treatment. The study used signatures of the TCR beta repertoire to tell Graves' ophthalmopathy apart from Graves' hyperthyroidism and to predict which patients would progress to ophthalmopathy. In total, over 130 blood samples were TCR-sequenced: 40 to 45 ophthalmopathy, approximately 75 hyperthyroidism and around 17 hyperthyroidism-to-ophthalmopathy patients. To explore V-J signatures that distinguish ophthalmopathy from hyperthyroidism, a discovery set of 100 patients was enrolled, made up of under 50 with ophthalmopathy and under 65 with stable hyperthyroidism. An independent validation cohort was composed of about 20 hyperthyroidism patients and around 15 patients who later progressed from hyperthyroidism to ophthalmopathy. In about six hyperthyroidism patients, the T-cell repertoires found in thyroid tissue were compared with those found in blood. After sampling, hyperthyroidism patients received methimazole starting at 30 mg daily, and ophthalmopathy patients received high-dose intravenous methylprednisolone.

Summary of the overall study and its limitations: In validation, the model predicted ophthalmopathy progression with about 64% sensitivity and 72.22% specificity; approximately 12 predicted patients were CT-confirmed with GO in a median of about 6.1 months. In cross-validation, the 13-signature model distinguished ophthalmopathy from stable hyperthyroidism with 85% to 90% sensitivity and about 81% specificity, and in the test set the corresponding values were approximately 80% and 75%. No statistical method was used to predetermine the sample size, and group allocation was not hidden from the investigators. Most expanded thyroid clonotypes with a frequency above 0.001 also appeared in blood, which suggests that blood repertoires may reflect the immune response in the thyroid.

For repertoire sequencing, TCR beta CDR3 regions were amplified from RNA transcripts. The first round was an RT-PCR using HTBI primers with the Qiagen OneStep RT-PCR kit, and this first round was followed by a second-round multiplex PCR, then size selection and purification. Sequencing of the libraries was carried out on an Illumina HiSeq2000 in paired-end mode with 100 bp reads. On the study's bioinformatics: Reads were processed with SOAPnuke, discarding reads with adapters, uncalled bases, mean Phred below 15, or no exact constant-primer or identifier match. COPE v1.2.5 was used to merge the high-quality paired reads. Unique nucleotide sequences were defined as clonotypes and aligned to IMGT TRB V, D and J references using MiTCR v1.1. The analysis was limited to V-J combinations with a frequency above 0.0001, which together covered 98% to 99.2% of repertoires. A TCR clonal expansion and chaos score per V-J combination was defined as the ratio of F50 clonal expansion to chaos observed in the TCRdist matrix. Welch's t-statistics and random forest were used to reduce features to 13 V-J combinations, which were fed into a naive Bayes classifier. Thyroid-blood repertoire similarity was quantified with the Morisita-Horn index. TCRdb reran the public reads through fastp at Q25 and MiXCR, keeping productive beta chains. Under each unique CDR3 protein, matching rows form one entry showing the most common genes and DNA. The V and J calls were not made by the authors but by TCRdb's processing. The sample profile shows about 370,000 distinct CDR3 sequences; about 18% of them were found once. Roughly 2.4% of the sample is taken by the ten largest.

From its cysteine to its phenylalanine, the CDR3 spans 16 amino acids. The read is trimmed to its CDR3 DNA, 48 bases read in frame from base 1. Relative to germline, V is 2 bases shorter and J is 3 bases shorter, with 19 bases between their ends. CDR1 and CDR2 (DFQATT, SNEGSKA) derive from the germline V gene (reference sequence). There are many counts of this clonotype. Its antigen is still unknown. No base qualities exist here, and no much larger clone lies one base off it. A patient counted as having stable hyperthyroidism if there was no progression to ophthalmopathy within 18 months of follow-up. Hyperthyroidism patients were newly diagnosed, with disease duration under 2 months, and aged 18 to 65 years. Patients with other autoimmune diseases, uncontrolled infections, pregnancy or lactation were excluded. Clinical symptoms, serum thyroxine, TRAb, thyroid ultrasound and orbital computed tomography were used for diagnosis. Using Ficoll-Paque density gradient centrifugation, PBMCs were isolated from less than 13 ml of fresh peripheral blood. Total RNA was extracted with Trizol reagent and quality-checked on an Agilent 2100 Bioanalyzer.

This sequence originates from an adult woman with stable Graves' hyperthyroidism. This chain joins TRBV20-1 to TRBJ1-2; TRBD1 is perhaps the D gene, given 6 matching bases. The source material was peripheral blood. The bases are TGCAGTGCTAGATTCGCCGCCCGGGGGGCTGACTATGGCTACACCTTC. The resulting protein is CSARFAARGADYGYTF.